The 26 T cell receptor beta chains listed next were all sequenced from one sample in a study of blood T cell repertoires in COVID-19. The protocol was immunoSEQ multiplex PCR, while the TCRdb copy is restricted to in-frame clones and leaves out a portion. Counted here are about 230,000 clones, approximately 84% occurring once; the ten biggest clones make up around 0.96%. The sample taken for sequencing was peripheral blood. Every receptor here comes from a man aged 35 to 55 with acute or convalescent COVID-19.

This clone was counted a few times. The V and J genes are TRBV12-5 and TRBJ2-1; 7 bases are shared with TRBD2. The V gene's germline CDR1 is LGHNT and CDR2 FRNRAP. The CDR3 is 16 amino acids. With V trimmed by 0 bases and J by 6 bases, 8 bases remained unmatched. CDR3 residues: CASGLVIGSGPNEQFF. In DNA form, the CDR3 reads TGTGCTAGTGGTTTGGTAATAGGTAGCGGGCCCAATGAGCAGTTCTTC.

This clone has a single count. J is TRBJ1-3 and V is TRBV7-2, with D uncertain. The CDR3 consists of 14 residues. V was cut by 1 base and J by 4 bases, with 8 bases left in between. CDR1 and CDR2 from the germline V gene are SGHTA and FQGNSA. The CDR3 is CASSLDSGGNTIYF. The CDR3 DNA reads TGTGCCAGCAGCTTAGACAGTGGAGGAAACACCATATATTTT.

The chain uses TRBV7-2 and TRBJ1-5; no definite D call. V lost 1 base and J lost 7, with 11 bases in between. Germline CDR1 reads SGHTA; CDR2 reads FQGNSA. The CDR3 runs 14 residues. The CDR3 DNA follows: TGTGCCAGCAGCTTAGGACGCGGGGAGCAGCCCCAGCATTTT. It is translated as CASSLGRGEQPQHF.

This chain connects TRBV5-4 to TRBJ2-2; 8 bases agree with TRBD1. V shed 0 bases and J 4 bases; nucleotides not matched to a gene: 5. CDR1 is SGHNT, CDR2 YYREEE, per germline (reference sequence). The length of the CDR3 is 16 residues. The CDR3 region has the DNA TGTGCCAGCAGCTTGGAGCCAGGGGGCCTCACCGGGGAGCTGTTTTTT. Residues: CASSLEPGGLTGELFF.

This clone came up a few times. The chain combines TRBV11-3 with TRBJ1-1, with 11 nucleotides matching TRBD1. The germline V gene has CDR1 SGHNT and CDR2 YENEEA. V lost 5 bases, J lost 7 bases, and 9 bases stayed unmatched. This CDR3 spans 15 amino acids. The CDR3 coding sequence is TGTGCCAGCAGCAGCGGACAGGGGGCCGGTATTGAAGCTTTCTTT. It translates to CASSSGQGAGIEAFF.

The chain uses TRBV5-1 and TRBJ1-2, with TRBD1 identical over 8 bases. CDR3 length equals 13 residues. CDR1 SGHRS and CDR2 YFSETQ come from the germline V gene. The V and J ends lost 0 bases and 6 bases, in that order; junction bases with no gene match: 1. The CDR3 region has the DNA TGCGCCAGCAGCTTGGGGACAGGGAATGGCTACACCTTC. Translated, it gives CASSLGTGNGYTF.

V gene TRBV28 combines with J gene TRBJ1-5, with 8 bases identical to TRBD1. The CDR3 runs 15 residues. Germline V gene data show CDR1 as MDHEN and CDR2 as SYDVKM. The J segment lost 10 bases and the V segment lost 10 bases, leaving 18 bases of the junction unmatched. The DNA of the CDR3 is TGTGCCACCATACAGGGGGGCCACGGAGTTCAACCCCAGCATTTT. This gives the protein CATIQGGHGVQPQHF.

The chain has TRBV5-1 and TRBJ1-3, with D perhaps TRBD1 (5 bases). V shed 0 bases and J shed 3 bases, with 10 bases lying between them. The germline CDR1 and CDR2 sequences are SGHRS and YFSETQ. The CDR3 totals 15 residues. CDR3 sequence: CASSLAGGGGNTIYF. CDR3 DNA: TGCGCCAGCAGCTTGGCCGGGGGTGGTGGAAACACCATATATTTT.

The CDR3 is CASSQNAGNTGELFF. CDR3 DNA sequence: TGTGCCAGCAGCCAAAACGCAGGGAACACCGGGGAGCTGTTTTTT. The genes are TRBV3-1 (or the pseudogene TRBV3-2) and TRBJ2-2; D not certain. CDR3 length equals 15 residues. V dropped 2 bases and J dropped 1 base, with 8 bases sitting between them. Germline V CDR1 and CDR2: LGHDT, YNNKEL (reference sequence).

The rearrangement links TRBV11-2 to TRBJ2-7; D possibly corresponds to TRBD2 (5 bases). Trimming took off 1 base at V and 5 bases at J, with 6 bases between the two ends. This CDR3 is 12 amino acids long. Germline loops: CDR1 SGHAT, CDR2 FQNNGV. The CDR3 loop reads CASSLAGNEQYF. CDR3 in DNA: TGTGCCAGCAGCTTAGCCGGGAACGAGCAGTACTTC.

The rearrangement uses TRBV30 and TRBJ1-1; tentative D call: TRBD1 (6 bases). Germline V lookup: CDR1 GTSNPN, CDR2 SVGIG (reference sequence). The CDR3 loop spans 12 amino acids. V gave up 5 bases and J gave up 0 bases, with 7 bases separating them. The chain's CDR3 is CAWRTVNTEAFF. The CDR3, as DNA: TGTGCCTGGCGGACAGTGAACACTGAAGCTTTCTTT.

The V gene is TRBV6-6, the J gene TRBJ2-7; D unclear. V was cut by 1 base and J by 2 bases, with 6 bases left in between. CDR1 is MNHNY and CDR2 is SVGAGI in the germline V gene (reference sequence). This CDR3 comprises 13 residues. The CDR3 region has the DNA TGTGCCAGCAGTTACTTTCCGGCCTACGAGCAGTACTTC. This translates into CASSYFPAYEQYF.

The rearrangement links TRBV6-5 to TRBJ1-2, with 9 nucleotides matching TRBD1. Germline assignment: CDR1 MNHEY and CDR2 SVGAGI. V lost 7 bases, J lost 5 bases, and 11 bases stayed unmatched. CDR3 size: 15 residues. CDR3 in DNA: TGTGCCAGCATGGTCGGGACAGGGATTGGGTATGGCTACACCTTC. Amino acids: CASMVGTGIGYGYTF.

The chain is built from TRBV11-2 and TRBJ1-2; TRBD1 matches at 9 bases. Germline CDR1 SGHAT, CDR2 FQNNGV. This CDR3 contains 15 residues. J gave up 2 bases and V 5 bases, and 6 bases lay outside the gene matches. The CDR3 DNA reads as TGTGCCAGCAGCCTCCGGGACAGGGAGAACTATGGCTACACCTTC. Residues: CASSLRDRENYGYTF.

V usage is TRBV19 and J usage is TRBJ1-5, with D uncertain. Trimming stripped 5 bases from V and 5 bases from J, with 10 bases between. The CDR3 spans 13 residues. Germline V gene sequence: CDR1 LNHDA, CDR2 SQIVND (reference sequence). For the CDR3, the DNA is TGTGCCAGTAGTGGGCATCAGGATCAGCCCCAGCATTTT. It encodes CASSGHQDQPQHF.

The CDR3 coding sequence is TGTGCCATCAGTGGGGGACAGGGGAAATACGAGCAGTACTTC. Translated, it gives CAISGGQGKYEQYF. The V and J genes are TRBV10-3 and TRBJ2-7; 10 nucleotides align to TRBD1. The V segment lost 4 bases and the J segment 4 bases; nucleotides outside the gene matches: 4. CDR1 and CDR2 (germline): ENHRY, SYGVKD. The CDR3 length is 14 residues.

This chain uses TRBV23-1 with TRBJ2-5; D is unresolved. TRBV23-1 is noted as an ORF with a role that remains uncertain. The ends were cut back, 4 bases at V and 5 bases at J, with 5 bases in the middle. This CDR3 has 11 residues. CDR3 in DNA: TGCGCCAGCAGTCGCGTGGAGACCCAGTACTTC. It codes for CASSRVETQYF.

CDR3 coding DNA: TGCGCCAGCAGCACAGGGGGCTCTGGAAACACCATATATTTT. Amino acids: CASSTGGSGNTIYF. This rearrangement joins TRBV5-1 to TRBJ1-3; 8 bases agree with TRBD1. V gave up 4 bases and J gave up 0 bases; unmatched junction bases: 0. The CDR3 covers 14 residues. Germline lookup yields CDR1 SGHRS and CDR2 YFSETQ.

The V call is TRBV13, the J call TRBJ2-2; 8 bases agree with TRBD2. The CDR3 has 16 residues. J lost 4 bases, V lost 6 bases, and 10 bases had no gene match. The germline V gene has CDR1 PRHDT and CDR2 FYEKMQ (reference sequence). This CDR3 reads CASSQRGLVRTGELFF. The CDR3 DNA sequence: TGTGCCAGCAGTCAAAGGGGACTAGTTCGCACCGGGGAGCTGTTTTTT.

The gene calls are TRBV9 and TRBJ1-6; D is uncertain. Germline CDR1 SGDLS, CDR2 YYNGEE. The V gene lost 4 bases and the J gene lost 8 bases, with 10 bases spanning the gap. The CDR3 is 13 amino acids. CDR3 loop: CASSTTADSPLHF. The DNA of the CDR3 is TGTGCCAGCAGCACAACAGCGGATTCACCCCTCCACTTT.

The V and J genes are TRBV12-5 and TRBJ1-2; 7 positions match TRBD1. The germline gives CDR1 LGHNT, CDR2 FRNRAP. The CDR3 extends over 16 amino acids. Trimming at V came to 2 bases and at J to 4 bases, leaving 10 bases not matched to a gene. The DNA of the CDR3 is TGTGCTAGTGGTTTGATGGGACAGCCTCGAACCTATGGCTACACCTTC. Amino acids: CASGLMGQPRTYGYTF.

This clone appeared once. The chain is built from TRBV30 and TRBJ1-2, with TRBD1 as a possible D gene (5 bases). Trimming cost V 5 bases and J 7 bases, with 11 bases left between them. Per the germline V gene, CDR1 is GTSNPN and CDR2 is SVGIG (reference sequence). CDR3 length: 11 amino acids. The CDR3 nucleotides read TGTGCCTGGTCCACCGGGGGTGGCTACACCTTC. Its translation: CAWSTGGGYTF.

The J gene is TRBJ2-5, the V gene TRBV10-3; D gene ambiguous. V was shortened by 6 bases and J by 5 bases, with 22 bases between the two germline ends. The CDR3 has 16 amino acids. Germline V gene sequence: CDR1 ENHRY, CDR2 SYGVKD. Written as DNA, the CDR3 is TGTGCCATCAGCACCTCGATCAACACGTTGTCGGAGACCCAGTACTTC. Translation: CAISTSINTLSETQYF.

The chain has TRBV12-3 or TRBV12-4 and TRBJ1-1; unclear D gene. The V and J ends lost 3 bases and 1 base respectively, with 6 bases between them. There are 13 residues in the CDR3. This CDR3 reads CASSFRGNTEAFF. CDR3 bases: TGTGCCAGCAGTTTCCGGGGGAACACTGAAGCTTTCTTT.

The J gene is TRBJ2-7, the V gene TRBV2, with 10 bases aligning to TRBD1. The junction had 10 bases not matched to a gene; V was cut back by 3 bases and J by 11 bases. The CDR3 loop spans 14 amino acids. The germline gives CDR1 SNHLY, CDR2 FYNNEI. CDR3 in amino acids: CASSDTGTGVVEYF. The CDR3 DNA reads TGTGCCAGCAGTGATACCGGGACAGGGGTGGTTGAGTACTTC.

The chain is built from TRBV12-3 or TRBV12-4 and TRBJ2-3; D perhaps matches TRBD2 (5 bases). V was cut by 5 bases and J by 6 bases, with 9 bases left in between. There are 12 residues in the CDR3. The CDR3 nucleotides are TGTGCCAGCAGTCTGGAGCGGGATACGCAGTATTTT. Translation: CASSLERDTQYF.